Reported below is one T cell receptor (beta chain). It lacks a known antigen. One base away there is no much larger clone; base qualities are not given. Based on the germline V gene, the CDR1 and CDR2 sequences are SGHNT and YENEEA. There are 14 amino acids in the CDR3, from cysteine to phenylalanine inclusive. Only the CDR3 part of the read is kept: 42 bases, read in frame from the first base. The V and J ends are trimmed by 4 bases and 5 bases, leaving 12 bases between them. This specimen comes from a study of STAT5B mutations in CD4+ large granular lymphocyte leukemia (dated by TCRdb to between 2021 and 2024). Regarding the study in general: Among healthy controls, the CDR3 'QG' motif was associated with a particular HLA allele. The study compared the TCRbeta repertoires of patients with CD4+ T-cell large granular lymphocyte leukemia against those of healthy blood donors. Flow cytometry on FACSCanto II or FACSVerse confirmed that purified fractions exceeded 95% purity among lymphocytes.

Healthy controls were some 40 blood donors whose buffy coats came from the Finnish Red Cross blood service. All TCR-sequenced material derived from peripheral blood: patient blood samples and healthy donor buffy coats. Ficoll-Hypaque gradient centrifugation was used to isolate peripheral blood mononuclear cells. For the healthy controls, CD4+ cells were obtained from buffy coats by magnetic purification. The Gentra Puregene Cell and Tissue kit was used for genomic DNA extraction, and quantification was performed on a Qubit 2.0 fluorometer. Overall study results and their limits: Enrichment of TRBV06-family usage was observed among the top patient clones (8/27) relative to healthy controls (2/35). Main leukemic clonotypes were private to each patient, although roughly 25% of the main leukemic clonotypes were found at low frequency in the non-leukemic repertoires of other patients. CD4-sorted patient repertoires appeared more clonal than healthy CD4+ repertoires, and this difference persisted after removing the putative leukemic clones. The data were not HLA-matched, and the higher clonality in CD4+ T-LGLL than in CD8+ T-LGLL could be due to the relatively small sample size.

TCRbeta rearrangements were sequenced from genomic DNA using the immunoSEQ assay at survey resolution. In the paper's pipeline: In the TCR sequencing data, the smallest productive clonotype frequency that could be detected was 2.59 x 10-5. Only productive TCRbeta rearrangements, meaning sequences that were complete and in-frame, were kept for the analyses. Sample clonality was computed as Simpson clonality in the immunoSEQ Analyzer version 3.0. Clones were binned by frequency as very rare, small, medium, large (1-20%) or hyperexpanded (>20%). Generation probabilities were estimated with OLGA 1.2.3, V-gene circos plots were made with VDJtools, specificities were looked up in VDJdb, and CDR3 motifs were identified with GLIPH. TCRdb provides this immuneACCESS table in a form limited to in-frame rearrangements. Some clones are lacking; in checked studies, under half of them reflect an unresolved V gene, and why the rest are absent is not known. V and J calls and clone size are those listed in that table; D and trimming were worked out from the DNA. This sample is represented by about 26,000 clones; 81% of them were singletons. The leading ten clones occupy approximately 0.32% of the sample.

What was sequenced was CD4+ T cells from blood buffy coats. The sequence came from a human donor in good health. The chain uses TRBV11-3 and TRBJ2-1; no D gene call is confident. The CDR3 is CASSSAPSNNEQFF. The DNA reads TGTGCCAGCAGCTCCGCGCCCTCTAACAATGAGCAGTTCTTC.